Sequencing of this T cell receptor (beta chain) was carried out in a study of cytomegalovirus exposure and HLA in healthy donors. Germline V lookup: CDR1 SGHNT, CDR2 YYREEE (reference sequence). V lost 2 bases and J 7 bases, leaving 12 bases between the germline ends. This CDR3 spans 13 amino acids. Vbeta (60) and Jbeta (13) primers were used in the PCR. Libraries were prepared by immunoSEQ multiplex PCR; TCRdb keeps only in-frame clonotypes and omits some of them. The data hold some 63,000 clones, with 75% to 85% observed a single time. The clonotype was recovered from a woman in her forties in good health and CMV-seronegative. V and J are TRBV5-4 and TRBJ2-5; tentative D call: TRBD2 (6 bases). The sample taken for sequencing was PBMCs. This chain's CDR3 is CASSFRQEGTQYF. The DNA of the CDR3 is TGTGCCAGCAGCTTCCGTCAGGAGGGGACCCAGTACTTC.